One sample yielded the 16 T cell receptor beta chains listed below, sequenced in a study of blood T cell repertoires in COVID-19. This table comes from immunoSEQ multiplex PCR, and its TCRdb copy is limited to in-frame clones, with some not included. This sample has about 350,000 clones; around nine tenths occur once, and the top ten carry over 1%. The sample taken for sequencing was PBMCs or T cells enriched from blood (not recorded which). The receptors here all came from a woman under 40 who had been exposed to COVID-19.

The V call is TRBV20-1, the J call TRBJ2-7; 10 bases align to TRBD1. This CDR3 spans 14 amino acids. The V segment lost 3 bases and the J segment 3 bases; nucleotides outside the gene matches: 5. Germline V lookup: CDR1 DFQATT, CDR2 SNEGSKA (reference sequence). The DNA for the CDR3 is TGCAGTGCTAGTATAGGGACAGGGGACTACGAGCAGTACTTC. Translation: CSASIGTGDYEQYF.

V usage is TRBV7-8 and J usage is TRBJ2-7; 8 nucleotides align to TRBD2. J lost 3 bases, V lost 3 bases, and 16 bases had no gene match. Germline CDR1 reads SGHVS; CDR2 reads FQNEAQ. This CDR3 is built from 18 residues. The CDR3, as DNA: TGTGCCAGCAGCTTTACCTTAACGAGCGGGAGCATCATCTACGAGCAGTACTTC. It codes for CASSFTLTSGSIIYEQYF.

CDR3 sequence reads: CASSIEQGAGSYQPQHF. The CDR3 nucleotides read TGTGCCAGTAGTATAGAACAGGGGGCGGGTTCGTATCAGCCCCAGCATTTT. This sequence joins TRBV19 and TRBJ1-5; 9 nucleotides align to TRBD1. The CDR3 has 17 amino acids. From germline, CDR1 is LNHDA and CDR2 SQIVND (reference sequence). V lost 0 bases and J lost 5; bases outside the gene matches: 8.

This clone was seen more than once but under ten times. The rearrangement joins TRBV21-1 to TRBJ2-7; the table's D call, TRBD2, has no DNA check behind it. TRBV21-1 is given as a pseudogene. This CDR3 comprises 16 residues. CDR3 in amino acids: CASSKGCRGGFWEQYF. CDR3 nucleotides: TGTGCCAGCAGCAAAGGGTGTCGGGGGGGGTTTTGGGAGCAGTACTTC.

The chain joins TRBV6-1 to TRBJ2-2; 8 positions agree with TRBD1. From germline, CDR1 is MNHNS and CDR2 SASEGT. The CDR3 contains 16 residues. The V and J ends lost 1 base and 6 bases, in that order; junction bases with no gene match: 7. CDR3 sequence reads: CASSEGSYRGAGELFF. CDR3 sequence (DNA): TGTGCCAGCAGTGAAGGCTCGTACAGGGGGGCCGGGGAGCTGTTTTTT.

The chain recombines TRBV9 with TRBJ1-2; D not resolved. The germline V gene encodes CDR1 SGDLS and CDR2 YYNGEE. The CDR3 runs to 17 residues. Trimming took off 2 bases at V and 8 bases at J, with 25 bases between the two ends. The CDR3 DNA follows: TGTGCCAGCAGCGTTACCACCGAGGGCGGACCCCGCGTCGGCTACACCTTC. Its translation is CASSVTTEGGPRVGYTF. Based on the CDR3 plus reference TRBV9 and TRBJ1-2, the full variable domain is DSGVTQTPKHLITATGQRVTLRCSPRSGDLSVYWYQQSLDQGLQFLIQYYNGEERAKGNILERFSAQQFPDLHSELNLSSLELGDSALYFCASSVTTEGGPRVGYTFGSGTRLTVV.

This rearrangement joins TRBV6-5 to TRBJ1-1; D might be TRBD1 (5 bases). Trimming took off 6 bases at V and 3 bases at J, with 8 bases between the two ends. The CDR3 consists of 12 residues. CDR1 and CDR2 from the germline V gene are MNHEY and SVGAGI. The CDR3 nucleotides read TGTGCCAGCAGAGCAGGGTACACTGAAGCTTTCTTT. The encoded protein is CASRAGYTEAFF.

The table lists this clone with a count of one. The genes are TRBV18 and TRBJ2-2; 7 positions agree with TRBD2. The CDR3 sequence is 16 residues long. Germline lookup yields CDR1 KGHSH and CDR2 LQKENI. Trimming took 3 bases from V and 1 from J; bases not matched to a gene: 5. CDR3 bases: TGTGCCAGCTCACCTTTTCTAGCGGAGAACACCGGGGAGCTGTTTTTT. Protein: CASSPFLAENTGELFF.

The chain joins TRBV5-5 to TRBJ1-1; D gene ambiguous. This CDR3 has 16 residues. V gave up 0 bases and J gave up 1 base, with 13 bases separating them. Per germline, CDR1 SGHKS and CDR2 YYEKEE (reference sequence). The CDR3: CASSLAPGAANTEAFF. CDR3 sequence (DNA): TGTGCCAGCAGCTTGGCCCCCGGTGCGGCGAACACTGAAGCTTTCTTT.

The CDR3, as DNA: TGTGCCAGCAGCTTAGGGCAGGGTGGAATTACTGGCGGCTACACCTTC. This codes for CASSLGQGGITGGYTF. The chain is built from TRBV11-3 and TRBJ1-2; maybe TRBD1 (5 bases). Germline values: CDR1 SGHNT, CDR2 YENEEA. The ends were cut back, 1 base at V and 8 bases at J, with 20 bases in the middle. The CDR3 contains 16 residues.

The V call is TRBV7-9, the J call TRBJ1-1, with D possibly TRBD1 on 5 matching bases. With 5 bases removed from V and 3 bases from J, the gap between germline ends came to 22 bases. CDR3 size: 17 residues. Germline V gene sequence: CDR1 SEHNR, CDR2 FQNEAQ (reference sequence). In DNA form, the CDR3 reads TGTGCCAGCAGCCCGGCCCAGGGAATGGAAGAGGACACTGAAGCTTTCTTT. It specifies CASSPAQGMEEDTEAFF.

This chain links TRBV24-1 with TRBJ2-7; 9 positions match TRBD1. Germline loops: CDR1 KGHDR, CDR2 SFDVKD. The CDR3 has 15 amino acids. J lost 3 bases, V lost 2 bases, and 4 bases had no gene match. CDR3: CATSDSQGADYEQYF. In DNA, the CDR3 is TGTGCCACCAGTGATTCACAGGGGGCGGACTACGAGCAGTACTTC.

V gene TRBV18 combines with J gene TRBJ1-5, with D perhaps matching TRBD1 (6 bases). This CDR3 comprises 16 residues. Trimming left V 10 bases short and J 4 bases short, with 23 bases between. Germline CDR1 reads KGHSH; CDR2 reads LQKENI. The CDR3 DNA reads as TGTGCCACCAACGCGAAAGAGGGGGGGTATAATCAGCCCCAGCATTTT. This sequence encodes CATNAKEGGYNQPQHF.

This clone has a single count. In nucleotides, the CDR3 is TGTGCCAGCAGCTTAGGCCTACCGGACGGGGAAGAGACCCAGTACTTC. Its translation is CASSLGLPDGEETQYF. The genes are TRBV13 and TRBJ2-5, with D perhaps matching TRBD2 (5 bases). The V gene lost 0 bases and the J gene lost 3 bases, with 14 bases spanning the gap. Germline V lookup: CDR1 PRHDT, CDR2 FYEKMQ (reference sequence). The CDR3 consists of 16 residues.

This clone was recorded a few times. This chain links TRBV18 with TRBJ1-3; D unresolved. The V and J ends lost 2 bases and 0 bases respectively, with 11 bases between them. Germline CDR1 reads KGHSH; CDR2 reads LQKENI. The CDR3 has 16 residues. The CDR3 is CASSPKEVLSGNTIYF. CDR3 sequence (DNA): TGTGCCAGCTCACCAAAGGAGGTCCTCTCTGGAAACACCATATATTTT.

The chain carries TRBV19 and TRBJ2-7, with D hard to call. V gave up 7 bases and J gave up 3 bases, with 16 bases separating them. The germline gives CDR1 LNHDA, CDR2 SQIVND (reference sequence). This CDR3 contains 14 residues. The CDR3 here is CASNCSTALYEQYF. CDR3 nucleotides: TGTGCCAGTAATTGTTCCACCGCACTCTACGAGCAGTACTTC.